Below are 10 T cell receptor beta chains sequenced from a single sample in a study of OX40 agonist ivuxolimab in advanced cancers. Measured with immunoSEQ multiplex PCR; TCRdb has only the in-frame clones, and not every one. The sample contains approximately 91,000 clones, 87% of which appear only once. The sequenced sample was CD4+ or CD8+ T cells sorted from blood, obtained in a trial of the OX40 agonist ivuxolimab. These receptors were obtained from an adult with an advanced solid tumor such as melanoma, head and neck, liver or kidney cancer.

The chain has TRBV5-4 and TRBJ2-1, with a weak D call TRBD2 (5 bases). This CDR3 region has 15 residues. The V gene's germline CDR1 is SGHNT and CDR2 YYREEE (reference sequence). Trimming cost V 0 bases and J 5 bases, with 12 bases left between them. In DNA form, the CDR3 reads TGTGCCAGCAGCTTGGGTTCGGGATTAAACAATGAGCAGTTCTTC. Translating it yields CASSLGSGLNNEQFF.

This clone was observed once. The chain is built from TRBV7-2 and TRBJ1-1; D unclear. The CDR3 is made up of 16 amino acids. The ends were cut back, 0 bases at V and 0 bases at J, with 11 bases in the middle. Germline loops: CDR1 SGHTA, CDR2 FQGNSA. The CDR3 DNA reads as TGTGCCAGCAGCTTAGCGGGAACCAGCATGAACACTGAAGCTTTCTTT. Translating gives CASSLAGTSMNTEAFF.

The chain is built from TRBV10-3 and TRBJ2-3, with D tentatively TRBD2 (5 bases). Trimming shortened V by 5 bases and J by 4 bases, and 7 bases separated the two germline ends. The CDR3 runs to 12 residues. Looked up from germline, CDR1 is ENHRY and CDR2 is SYGVKD. The CDR3 protein is CAISRDADTQYF. The CDR3 DNA reads as TGTGCCATCAGTCGGGATGCAGATACGCAGTATTTT.

This rearrangement joins TRBV6-5 to TRBJ2-3; TRBD2 matches at 7 bases. CDR1 and CDR2 from the germline V gene are MNHEY and SVGAGI. With V trimmed by 0 bases and J by 3 bases, 6 bases remained unmatched. CDR3 length equals 16 residues. CDR3: CASSYSWGGRTDTQYF. The CDR3 region has the DNA TGTGCCAGCAGTTACTCGTGGGGGGGAAGGACAGATACGCAGTATTTT.

The chain joins TRBV29-1 to TRBJ2-1; 10 bases align to TRBD1. Germline lookup yields CDR1 SQVTM and CDR2 ANQGSEA. V was pared by 6 bases and J by 3 bases, with 14 bases of the junction left unmatched. The CDR3 spans 17 residues. The CDR3 nucleotides are TGCAGCGTGACCCCGGGACAGGGGAGTCTGATCTACAATGAGCAGTTCTTC. Translating gives CSVTPGQGSLIYNEQFF.

The chain joins TRBV5-5 to TRBJ1-4; D remains ambiguous. The CDR3 is 15 residues long. V was trimmed by 0 bases and J by 7 bases, leaving 13 bases between them. Germline V gene sequence: CDR1 SGHKS, CDR2 YYEKEE (reference sequence). CDR3 region: CASSLASGIGEKLFF. The CDR3, as DNA: TGTGCCAGCAGCTTGGCCTCGGGGATTGGTGAAAAACTGTTTTTT. Together with reference TRBV5-5 and TRBJ1-4, the CDR3 gives the full variable domain: DAGVTQSPTHLIKTRGQQVTLRCSPISGHKSVSWYQQVLGQGPQFIFQYYEKEERGRGNFPDRFSARQFPNYSSELNVNALLLGDSALYLCASSLASGIGEKLFFGSGTQLSVL.

V is TRBV14 and J is TRBJ1-1; the D is unclear. The CDR3 sequence is 15 residues long. CDR1 SGHDN and CDR2 FVKESK come from the germline V gene. Trimming cost V 4 bases and J 4 bases, with 16 bases left between them. This chain's CDR3 is CASSRTFLGGTEAFF. The CDR3 DNA sequence: TGTGCCAGCAGCCGGACCTTTTTGGGCGGCACTGAAGCTTTCTTT.

The CDR3 DNA follows: TGTGCCATCAGTGAGTCGGAGGTTCTCTCCTACGAGCAGTACTTC. It codes for CAISESEVLSYEQYF. V gene TRBV10-3 combines with J gene TRBJ2-7; tentatively, D is TRBD2 (5 bases). CDR3 size: 15 residues. V was trimmed by 0 bases and J by 0 bases, leaving 9 bases between them. Germline V CDR1 and CDR2: ENHRY, SYGVKD.

The rearrangement joins TRBV6-5 to TRBJ1-1; 7 positions match TRBD1. The length of the CDR3 is 15 residues. The germline gives CDR1 MNHEY, CDR2 SVGAGI. The ends lost 6 bases at V and 2 bases at J; junction bases unmatched: 9. CDR3 DNA sequence: TGTGCCAGCAGCAGACAGGGATTGAGAAACACTGAAGCTTTCTTT. Its protein is CASSRQGLRNTEAFF.

The chain combines TRBV10-2 with TRBJ1-4, with D unclear. From germline, CDR1 is WSHSY and CDR2 SAAADI. This CDR3 is built from 13 residues. V was clipped by 8 bases and J by 6 bases, with 13 bases between them. CDR3 nucleotides: TGCGCCAGCGGGGTGAGCGCGGATGAAAAACTGTTTTTT. The encoded protein is CASGVSADEKLFF.